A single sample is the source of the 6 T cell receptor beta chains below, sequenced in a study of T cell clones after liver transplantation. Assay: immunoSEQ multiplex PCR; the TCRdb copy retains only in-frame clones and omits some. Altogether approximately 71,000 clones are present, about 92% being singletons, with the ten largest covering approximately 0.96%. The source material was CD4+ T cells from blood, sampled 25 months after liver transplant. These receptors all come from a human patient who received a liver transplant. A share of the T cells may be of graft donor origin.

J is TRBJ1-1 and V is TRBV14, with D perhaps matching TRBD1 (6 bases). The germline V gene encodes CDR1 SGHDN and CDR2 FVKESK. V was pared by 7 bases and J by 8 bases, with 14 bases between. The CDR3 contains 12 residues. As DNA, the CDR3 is TGTGCCAGCAAATCGAGGACAGAAGAAGCTTTCTTT. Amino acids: CASKSRTEEAFF.

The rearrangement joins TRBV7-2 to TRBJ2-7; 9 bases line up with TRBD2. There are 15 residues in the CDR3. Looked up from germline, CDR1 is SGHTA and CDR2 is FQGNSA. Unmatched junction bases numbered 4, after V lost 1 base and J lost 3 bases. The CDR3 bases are TGTGCCAGCAGCTTAGGGGGTAGCGGGAGCTACGAGCAGTACTTC. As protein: CASSLGGSGSYEQYF.

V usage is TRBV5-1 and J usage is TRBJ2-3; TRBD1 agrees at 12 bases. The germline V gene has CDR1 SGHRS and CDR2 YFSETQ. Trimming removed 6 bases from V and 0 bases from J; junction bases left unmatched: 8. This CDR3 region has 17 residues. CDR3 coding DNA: TGCGCCAGCACTGGGACAGGGGGCGGTGGTAGCACAGATACGCAGTATTTT. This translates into CASTGTGGGGSTDTQYF.

In DNA, the CDR3 is TGTGCCAGCAGTTTCAGCGGGAGGGCTGTATGGGATGAGCAGTTCTTC. Its protein product is CASSFSGRAVWDEQFF. The V and J genes are TRBV27 and TRBJ2-1; 10 nucleotides match TRBD2. With 3 bases clipped from V and 8 bases from J, the junction kept 10 bases outside the gene matches. Germline CDR1 reads MNHEY; CDR2 reads SMNVEV (reference sequence). This CDR3 has 16 amino acids.

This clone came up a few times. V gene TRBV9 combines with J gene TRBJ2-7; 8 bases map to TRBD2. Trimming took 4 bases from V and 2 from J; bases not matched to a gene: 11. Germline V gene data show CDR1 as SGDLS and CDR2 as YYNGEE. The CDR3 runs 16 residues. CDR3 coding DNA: TGTGCCAGCAGCCCGACCGGGACTAGGCCTCCCTACGAGCAGTACTTC. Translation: CASSPTGTRPPYEQYF.

CDR3 amino acids: CASGLVLGTEAFF. CDR3 nucleotides: TGTGCTAGTGGTTTGGTTTTGGGCACTGAAGCTTTCTTT. The rearrangement uses TRBV12-5 and TRBJ1-1; no firm D call. Germline assignment: CDR1 LGHNT and CDR2 FRNRAP. CDR3 size: 13 residues. The V end lost 0 bases, the J end lost 4 bases, and 6 bases lay between the germline ends.